The clone carrying this TCR beta chain has at least ten counts. Its antigen is not identified. During its preparation, the TCRbeta library received unique molecular identifiers. TCRdb fed the PCR reads into MiXCR, producing one record per CDR3 protein. The table has about 300,000 distinct CDR3 sequences, roughly 7.8% seen once. This sample is part of a study of T-cell reconstitution after alpha-beta-depleted transplantation in children. Study results and limitations: It was reported that alpha-beta T cells came from several hundred expanded graft clones (about two months after transplant). Where some patients showed high TCRbeta diversity at day 60, it came from recipient T cells and thymic progenitors that had survived. Hyperexpanded clones declined; after one year, newly produced T cells mostly supplied diversity.

CDR1 is MNHEY, CDR2 SMNVEV, per germline (reference sequence). Trimming cost V 5 bases and J 2 bases; bases outside gene matches: 6. The CDR3 is made up of 16 amino acids. The clonotype originates from a female patient between 2 and 15 years old who had a stem cell transplant for Fanconi anemia, so the T cells may come from the graft donor. This specimen was peripheral blood, taken 360 days after TCRalphabeta/CD19-depleted stem cell transplant. This sequence joins TRBV27 and TRBJ2-3; 11 positions match TRBD2. CDR3 nucleotides: TGTGCCAGCAGTCTTAGCGGGAGGGGACCCACAGATACGCAGTATTTT. Protein sequence: CASSLSGRGPTDTQYF.